The source of this TCR beta chain is a study of blood T cell repertoires in COVID-19. This CDR3 has 14 amino acids. CDR1 SGHRS and CDR2 YFSETQ come from the germline V gene. V was cut by 0 bases and J by 1 base, with 7 bases left in between. For this clone: The same CDR3 is also encoded by other DNA sequences in this sample.

Methods used by the authors: Estimation of nucleated cell counts was performed using reference gene primer amplification. Produced via immunoSEQ multiplex PCR; TCRdb's table is partial and in-frame only. That table gives V, J and clone size, and the DNA gave D and trimming. In the table there are more than 150,000 clones, roughly 84% of which are singletons. The material sequenced was peripheral blood. The chain joins TRBV5-1 to TRBJ2-5; no definite D call. The TCR comes from a woman of 80 years or more with acute or convalescent COVID-19. In DNA form, the CDR3 reads TGCGCCAGCAGCTTGGGGGCCTCCCAAGAGACCCAGTACTTC. It codes for CASSLGASQETQYF.